Presented here are 7 T cell receptor beta chains from one specimen sequenced in a study of blood T cell repertoires in COVID-19. Data came from immunoSEQ multiplex PCR; TCRdb stores just in-frame clones and leaves some out. The sample consists of approximately 200,000 clones, 80% to 90% of them appearing once. The sample consisted of peripheral blood. These TCRs come from a man aged 55 to 70 who had recovered from COVID-19.

V usage is TRBV19 and J usage is TRBJ2-1; 10 positions match TRBD2. V lost 3 bases, J lost 7 bases, and 6 bases stayed unmatched. The CDR3 length is 15 residues. Per germline, CDR1 LNHDA and CDR2 SQIVND (reference sequence). The CDR3 DNA follows: TGTGCCAGTAGTATCGCTAGCGGGGGAGTAAATGAGCAGTTCTTC. Residues: CASSIASGGVNEQFF.

This clone was detected once. This rearrangement joins TRBV5-1 to TRBJ1-1, with TRBD1 matching over 8 bases. Germline lookup yields CDR1 SGHRS and CDR2 YFSETQ. The V segment lost 4 bases and the J segment 0 bases; nucleotides outside the gene matches: 5. This CDR3 is 15 amino acids long. CDR3 loop: CASSRGQGLNTEAFF. CDR3 DNA: TGCGCCAGCAGCCGTGGACAGGGCTTGAACACTGAAGCTTTCTTT.

This chain links TRBV6-2 or TRBV6-3 with TRBJ2-7; D is unresolved. Trimming left V 4 bases short and J 2 bases short, with 3 bases between. CDR1 MNHEY and CDR2 SVGEGT come from the germline V gene. The CDR3 sequence is 11 residues long. The CDR3 DNA sequence: TGTGCCAGCAGTTCCACCTACGAGCAGTACTTC. Protein sequence: CASSSTYEQYF.

The CDR3 sequence: CASSESLAGGLIRRQYF. As DNA, the CDR3 is TGCGCCAGCAGTGAGTCGCTAGCGGGGGGCCTCATTCGACGGCAGTACTTC. This chain connects TRBV10-2 to TRBJ2-7, with TRBD2 identical over 11 bases. Germline V gene lookup returns CDR1 WSHSY and CDR2 SAAADI. This CDR3 has 17 residues. Unmatched junction bases numbered 13, after V lost 0 bases and J lost 9 bases.

V is TRBV18 and J is TRBJ1-2; TRBD1 matches at 8 bases. Losses at the gene ends were 3 bases for V and 5 bases for J; bases not matched to a gene: 5. The CDR3 length is 14 residues. Germline V gives CDR1 KGHSH, CDR2 LQKENI. The CDR3 region is CASSPGQAKYGYTF. The CDR3 coding sequence is TGTGCCAGCTCACCGGGACAGGCCAAATATGGCTACACCTTC.

This chain uses TRBV19 with TRBJ1-3; weak D call: TRBD1 (6 bases). The CDR3 runs to 14 residues. Germline V gives CDR1 LNHDA, CDR2 SQIVND (reference sequence). V was trimmed by 11 bases and J by 0 bases, leaving 14 bases between them. CDR3 DNA sequence: TGTGCCGCCGACCGGGGGGCCTCTGGAAACACCATATATTTT. This encodes CAADRGASGNTIYF.

The chain has TRBV20-1 and TRBJ1-5, with D perhaps matching TRBD1 (6 bases). Trimming removed 4 bases from V and 4 bases from J, with 17 bases in between. This CDR3 region has 15 residues. Germline loops: CDR1 DFQATT, CDR2 SNEGSKA (reference sequence). CDR3 bases: TGCAGTGCTATTGACCGGGACACCTATAATCAGCCCCAGCATTTT. Protein product: CSAIDRDTYNQPQHF.